This T cell receptor (beta chain) was recovered during a study of Graves' ophthalmopathy and Graves' hyperthyroidism. Broader study findings: Built on 13 signatures, a model told ophthalmopathy apart from stable hyperthyroidism with almost 90% sensitivity and almost 84% specificity.

RNA transcripts were the source from which TCR beta CDR3 regions were amplified. The first-round RT-PCR employed HTBI primers together with the Qiagen OneStep RT-PCR kit. A multiplex PCR was then performed as the second round. TCRdb analysed the multiplex PCR reads with MiXCR anew, one entry per CDR3 protein. The repertoire includes 40,000 or so distinct CDR3 sequences, 40% to 65% of them detected once, and roughly 18% sits in the top ten. In its sample, this clonotype was seen a few times. The antigen is unknown. CDR3 length: 15 amino acids. CDR1 LNHDA and CDR2 SQIVND come from the germline V gene (reference sequence). V trimming: 4 bases; J trimming: 7 bases; junction bases outside the gene matches: 11.

The sequencing sample was made of peripheral blood. The source is an adult man with Graves' ophthalmopathy. The chain is built from TRBV19 and TRBJ2-5, with 8 nucleotides matching TRBD1. CDR3 DNA: TGTGCCAGTAGTACCTCAACAGGGGGTGGAGGGACCCAGTACTTC. The encoded protein is CASSTSTGGGGTQYF.